The subject of this entry is one T cell receptor (beta chain). The data originate from a study of blood T cell repertoires in COVID-19. Turning to the study itself: Samples representing acute and convalescent COVID-19 were sourced from the United States, Italy and Spain. Sample material is recorded as cDNA or gDNA derived from T cells, B-cell-depleted T cells, or PBMCs.

V lost 0 bases and J lost 6, with 4 bases in between. The CDR3 runs 13 residues. Germline lookup yields CDR1 SGHRS and CDR2 YFSETQ. Per the original methods: Amplification with reference gene primers provided the estimates of nucleated cell counts. TCRdb's copy holds only in-frame clones and misses some; the assay was immunoSEQ multiplex PCR. V, J and clone size were drawn from that table, and D and trimming were deduced from the DNA. Of 65,000 to 95,000 clones in the sample, 70% to 90% were seen once. This TCR came from a man between 65 and 79 years old with active or convalescent COVID-19. The sequenced sample consisted of peripheral blood. This sequence joins TRBV5-1 and TRBJ1-6; D gene unclear. The CDR3 protein is CASSLDSNSPLHF. CDR3 in DNA: TGCGCCAGCAGCTTGGACAGTAATTCACCCCTCCACTTT.